The 4 T cell receptor beta chains in this list originate from one sample, sequenced in a study of T cell responses to AZD1222 COVID-19 vaccine. Measured with immunoSEQ multiplex PCR; TCRdb has only the in-frame clones, and not every one. This table holds about 150,000 clones, roughly 91% found once. The specimen comprised peripheral blood, sampled 28 days after the second AZD1222 dose. The receptors shown here come from an adult who received the AZD1222 COVID-19 vaccine.

This chain links TRBV19 with TRBJ2-1; TRBD2 matches 9 bases. The CDR3 covers 17 residues. Germline CDR1 LNHDA, CDR2 SQIVND (reference sequence). Trimming cost V 3 bases and J 5 bases; bases outside gene matches: 11. Written as DNA, the CDR3 is TGTGCCAGTAGTATGGGCCAGTCGCGGGGGGGCCACAATGAGCAGTTCTTC. Its translation: CASSMGQSRGGHNEQFF.

This sequence joins TRBV18 and TRBJ1-1, with 9 nucleotides matching TRBD1. Germline V CDR1 and CDR2: KGHSH, LQKENI. The CDR3 is 12 residues long. V was clipped by 8 bases and J by 4 bases; unmatched bases: 2. CDR3 in DNA: TGTGCCAGCCAGGACAGGGGCACTGAAGCTTTCTTT. Translating gives CASQDRGTEAFF.

J is TRBJ1-5 and V is TRBV18; D possibly corresponds to TRBD1 (6 bases). V lost 8 bases and J 5 bases, leaving 13 bases between the germline ends. The CDR3 loop spans 13 amino acids. The germline CDR1 and CDR2 sequences are KGHSH and LQKENI. CDR3 DNA sequence: TGTGCCAGCACGGGGGGCATTGATCAGCCCCAGCATTTT. Translated: CASTGGIDQPQHF.

The chain recombines TRBV2 with TRBJ2-1; 11 bases are a match to TRBD2. With V trimmed by 8 bases and J by 8 bases, 14 bases remained unmatched. CDR1 is SNHLY and CDR2 is FYNNEI in the germline V gene. The CDR3 sequence is 16 residues long. CDR3 coding DNA: TGTGCCAGCTGGGGCAGAGTGGTAGCGGGGGGGCATGAGCAGTTCTTC. Encoded protein: CASWGRVVAGGHEQFF.